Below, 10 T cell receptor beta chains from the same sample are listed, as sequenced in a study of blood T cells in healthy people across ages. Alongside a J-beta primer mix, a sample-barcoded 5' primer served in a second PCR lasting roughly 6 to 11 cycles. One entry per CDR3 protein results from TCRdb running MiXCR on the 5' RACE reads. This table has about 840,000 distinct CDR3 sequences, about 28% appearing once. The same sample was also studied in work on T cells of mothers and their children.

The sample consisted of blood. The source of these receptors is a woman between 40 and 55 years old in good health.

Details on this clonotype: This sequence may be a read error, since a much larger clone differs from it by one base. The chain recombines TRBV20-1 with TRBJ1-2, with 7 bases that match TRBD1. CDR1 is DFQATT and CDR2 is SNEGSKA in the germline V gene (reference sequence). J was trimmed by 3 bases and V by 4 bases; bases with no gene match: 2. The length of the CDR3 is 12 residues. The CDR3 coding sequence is TGCAGTGCTACCGGGACAGACTATGGCTACACCTTC. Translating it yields CSATGTDYGYTF.

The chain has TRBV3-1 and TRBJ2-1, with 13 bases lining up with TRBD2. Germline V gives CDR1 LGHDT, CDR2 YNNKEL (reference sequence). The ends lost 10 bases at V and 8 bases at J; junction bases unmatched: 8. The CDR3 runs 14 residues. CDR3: CATQTSGGAHEQFF. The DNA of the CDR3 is TGTGCCACTCAAACTAGCGGGGGGGCCCATGAGCAGTTCTTC.

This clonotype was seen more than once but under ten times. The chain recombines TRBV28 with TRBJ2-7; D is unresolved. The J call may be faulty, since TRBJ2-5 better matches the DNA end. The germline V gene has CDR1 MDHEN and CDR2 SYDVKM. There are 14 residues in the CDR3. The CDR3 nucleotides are TGTGCCAGCAGCCAGTTAGACGGGCGAGAGACCCAGTACTTC. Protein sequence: CASSQLDGRETQYF.

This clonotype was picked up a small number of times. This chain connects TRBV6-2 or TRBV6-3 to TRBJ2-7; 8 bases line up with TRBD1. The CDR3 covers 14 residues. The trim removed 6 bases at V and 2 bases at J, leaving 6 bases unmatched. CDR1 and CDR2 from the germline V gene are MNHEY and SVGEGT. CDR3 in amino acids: CASRTTGGTYEQYF. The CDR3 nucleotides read TGTGCCAGCAGGACTACAGGGGGGACCTACGAGCAGTACTTC.

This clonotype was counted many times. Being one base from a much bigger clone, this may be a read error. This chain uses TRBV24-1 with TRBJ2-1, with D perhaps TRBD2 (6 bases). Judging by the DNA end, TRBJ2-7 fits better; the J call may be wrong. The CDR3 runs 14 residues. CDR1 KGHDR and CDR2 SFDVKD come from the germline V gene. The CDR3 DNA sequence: TGTGCCACCAGTGCCGGGGACTCCTACAATGAGCAGTACTTC. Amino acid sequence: CATSAGDSYNEQYF.

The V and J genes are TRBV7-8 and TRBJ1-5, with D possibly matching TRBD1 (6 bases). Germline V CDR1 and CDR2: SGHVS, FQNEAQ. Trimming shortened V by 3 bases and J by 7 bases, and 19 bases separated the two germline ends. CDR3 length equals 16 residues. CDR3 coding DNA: TGTGCCAGCAGCTTGAGCGCGGGGGGCCCGGGACAGCCCCAGCATTTT. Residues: CASSLSAGGPGQPQHF.

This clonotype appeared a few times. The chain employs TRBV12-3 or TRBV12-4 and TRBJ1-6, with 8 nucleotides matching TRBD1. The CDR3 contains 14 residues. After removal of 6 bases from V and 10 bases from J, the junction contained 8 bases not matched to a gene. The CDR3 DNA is TGTGCCAGCAGATTGGACAGGGTAGGGTCACCCCTCCACTTT. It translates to CASRLDRVGSPLHF.

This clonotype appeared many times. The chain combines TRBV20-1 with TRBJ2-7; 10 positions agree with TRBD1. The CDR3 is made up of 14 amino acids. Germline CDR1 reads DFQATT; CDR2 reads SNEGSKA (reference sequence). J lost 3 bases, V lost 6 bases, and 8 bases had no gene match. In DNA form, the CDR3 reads TGCAGTGCCGTGAGGGACAGGGGCGACTACGAGCAGTACTTC. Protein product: CSAVRDRGDYEQYF.

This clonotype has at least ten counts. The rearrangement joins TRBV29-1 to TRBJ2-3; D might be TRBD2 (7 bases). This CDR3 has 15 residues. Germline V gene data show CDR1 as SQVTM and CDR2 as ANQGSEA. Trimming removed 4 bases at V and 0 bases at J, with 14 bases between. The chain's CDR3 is CSVVGGGTSTDTQYF. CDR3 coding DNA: TGCAGCGTTGTTGGGGGGGGCACTAGCACAGATACGCAGTATTTT.

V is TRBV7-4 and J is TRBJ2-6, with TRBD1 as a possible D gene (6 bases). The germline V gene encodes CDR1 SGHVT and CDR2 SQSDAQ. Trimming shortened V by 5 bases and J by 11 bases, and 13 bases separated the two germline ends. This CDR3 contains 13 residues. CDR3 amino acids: CASSEDSSDVLTF. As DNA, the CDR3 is TGTGCCAGCAGCGAGGACAGTTCTGACGTCCTGACTTTC.